Listed below are T cell receptor beta chains from one sample, sequenced in a study of PD-1 blockade in classical Hodgkin lymphoma. Using immunoSEQ multiplex PCR, the repertoire was profiled, and TCRdb retains in-frame clones only, with some absent. The repertoire holds 20,000 to 30,000 clones, with approximately 67% as singletons. Sequences were derived from peripheral blood mononuclear cells (PBMCs), sampled before the second cycle of nivolumab. All receptors derive from a human donor with classical Hodgkin lymphoma. The CDR3 runs from the conserved cysteine through the conserved F or W. D genes are given only for firm matches. Only some rows state a clone size, as once, few, many or a class for expanded clones.

V	J	size	D	DNA	CDR3
TRBV5-6	TRBJ2-5	NA	NA	TGTGCCAGCAGCAATTTTGGGGAGGGGGAAGAGACCCAGTACTTC	CASSNFGEGEETQYF
TRBV4-3	TRBJ1-3	NA	TRBD1	TGCGCCAGCAGCCAAGTTGGGACAGGGGGAAACACCATATATTTT	CASSQVGTGGNTIYF
TRBV7-9	TRBJ2-5	once	TRBD1	TGTGCCAGCACCATCGGGACAGGGATAGAGACCCAGTACTTC	CASTIGTGIETQYF
TRBV30	TRBJ2-2	few	NA	TGTGCCTGGAGTGGAATCGGGGAGCTGTTTTTT	CAWSGIGELFF
TRBV19	TRBJ2-3	NA	NA	TGTGCCAGTAGTATATCTGGGATTCGATCAGATACGCAGTATTTT	CASSISGIRSDTQYF
TRBV6-5	TRBJ2-3	NA	NA	TGTGCCAGCAGTTACGCGATTGGTACAGATACGCAGTATTTT	CASSYAIGTDTQYF
TRBV28	TRBJ2-7	medium-sized	NA	TGTGCCAGCACCAATGGGGGAACCTACGAGCAGTACTTC	CASTNGGTYEQYF
TRBV7-9	TRBJ2-3	NA	NA	TGTGCCAGCAGCCCTCGTGGAGATACGCAGTATTTT	CASSPRGDTQYF
TRBV9	TRBJ2-4	NA	TRBD2	TGTGCCAGCAGCCAAGTCGGGGGGGCCCTCGACATTCAGTACTTC	CASSQVGGALDIQYF
TRBV7-2	TRBJ1-3	NA	NA	TGTGCCAGCAGCTTCCGAGGGGGGGGTAGAAACACCATATATTTT	CASSFRGGGRNTIYF
TRBV6-1	TRBJ2-7	many	NA	TGTGCCAGCAGCAAGCGGGACGAGCAGTACTTC	CASSKRDEQYF
TRBV9	TRBJ2-2	NA	TRBD2	TGTGCCAGCAGCCTAAGGACTAGCGGGAACACCGGGGAGCTGTTTTTT	CASSLRTSGNTGELFF
TRBV14	TRBJ2-1	NA	TRBD2	TGTGCCAGCAGCCTAAGGCCGGGACTAGCGGGGGGTTACAATGAGCAGTTCTTC	CASSLRPGLAGGYNEQFF
TRBV7-9	TRBJ1-2	NA	NA	TGTGCCAGCAGTCGGGACAATAACTATGGTGGCTACACCTTC	CASSRDNNYGGYTF
TRBV21-1	TRBJ1-4	NA	NA	TGTGCCAACATCCCAAAAGGCAGGGTAAGCGAAAAACTGTTTTTT	CANIPKGRVSEKLFF
TRBV21-1	TRBJ1-2	NA	NA	TGTGCCAGCAGCAAAGAACGGTTGGAACAGACAAACTATGGCTACACCTTC	CASSKERLEQTNYGYTF
TRBV6-5	TRBJ2-7	NA	NA	TGTGCCAGCAGTTACGGGGACGCAAGCGACGAGCAGTACTTC	CASSYGDASDEQYF
TRBV28	TRBJ2-7	few	TRBD2	TGTGCCAGCAGTTTGTCACTAGCGGGAGCCGTGGAGTACTTC	CASSLSLAGAVEYF
TRBV5-4	TRBJ2-3	NA	TRBD2	TGTGCCAGCAGCTTCCGGCTAGCGGGGGCCAACACAGATACGCAGTATTTT	CASSFRLAGANTDTQYF
TRBV27	TRBJ2-1	NA	TRBD2	TGTGCCAGCAGTTTAATGGATGGCTATGGGACTATTTGGTTCTTC	CASSLMDGYGTIWFF
TRBV4-1	TRBJ1-5	few	NA	TGCGCCAGCAGCCAAGAATTCAATCAGCCCCAGCATTTT	CASSQEFNQPQHF
TRBV15	TRBJ2-5	NA	NA	TGTGCCACCACCGCGGGAAGCAGGGAGACCCAGTACTTC	CATTAGSRETQYF
TRBV30	TRBJ2-1	NA	TRBD1	TGTGCCTGGAGTTCCCAGGGGGCGAAGTTCTTC	CAWSSQGAKFF
TRBV25-1	TRBJ2-3	few	TRBD1	TGTGCCAGCAGTGTGTCCGACAGGGGCTCCACAGATACGCAGTATTTT	CASSVSDRGSTDTQYF
TRBV30	TRBJ2-3	NA	TRBD1	TGCGCCTGGGCCTGGACAGGGTCAGGGAATACGCAGTATTTT	CAWAWTGSGNTQYF
TRBV28	TRBJ1-2	NA	NA	TGTGCCAGCAGTTTACCTCTTGAGGTTGCTGGCTACACCTTC	CASSLPLEVAGYTF
TRBV7-2	TRBJ2-7	NA	NA	TGTGCCAGCAGCTTAGAGGGGGTCCCCTACGAGCAGTACTTC	CASSLEGVPYEQYF
TRBV18	TRBJ1-1	few	NA	TGTGCCAGCTCACCACTAAGGGTTAGAGGGAACACTGAAGCTTTCTTT	CASSPLRVRGNTEAFF
TRBV30	TRBJ2-1	NA	NA	TGTGCCTGGGTCCACTCCTACAATGAGCAGTTCTTC	CAWVHSYNEQFF
TRBV9	TRBJ2-1	NA	NA	TGTGCCAGCAGCGTAGATATCGTCTACAATGAGCAGTTCTTC	CASSVDIVYNEQFF
TRBV4-1	TRBJ1-1	few	TRBD1	TGCGCCAGCAGCCGTGGGGACAGGGGAACTGAAGCTTTCTTT	CASSRGDRGTEAFF
TRBV5-8	TRBJ1-5	NA	NA	TGTGCCAGCAGCCCCCGGACCGGAGGAGGGGGTCAGCCCCAGCATTTT	CASSPRTGGGGQPQHF
TRBV28	TRBJ1-1	NA	NA	TGTGCCAGCAGACGGACAGACATGAACACTGAAGCTTTCTTT	CASRRTDMNTEAFF
TRBV5-4	TRBJ2-7	NA	TRBD1	TGTGCCAGCAGCCGAACAGGGGGTTCACGAACCTACGAGCAGTACTTC	CASSRTGGSRTYEQYF